These 17 T cell receptor beta chains were all obtained from the same sample, sequenced in a study of cytomegalovirus exposure and HLA in healthy donors. It was with 60 Vbeta and 13 Jbeta primers that the PCR ran. TCRdb's table, derived via immunoSEQ multiplex PCR, lists solely in-frame clones and lacks some. This table holds 65,000 to 95,000 clones, around 82% found once. The sample comprised PBMCs. The receptor source for this set is a man in his fifties or sixties in good health and CMV-seronegative.

This chain connects TRBV25-1 to TRBJ2-5, with D tentatively TRBD1 (6 bases). The germline V gene has CDR1 MGHDK and CDR2 SYGVNS. The CDR3 runs 13 residues. Between the trimmed V and J ends, which lost 5 bases and 5 bases, there was a span of 12 bases. The CDR3 protein is CASSSGALETQYF. Here the CDR3 DNA reads TGTGCCAGCAGTTCAGGGGCCCTGGAGACCCAGTACTTC.

This chain links TRBV19 with TRBJ2-3; D gene uncertain. Per germline, CDR1 LNHDA and CDR2 SQIVND (reference sequence). V lost 10 bases, J lost 0 bases, and 14 bases lay in between. The CDR3 extends over 14 amino acids. CDR3 in DNA: TGTGCCACCTCCGAGTATCATAGCACAGATACGCAGTATTTT. It specifies CATSEYHSTDTQYF.

This sequence joins TRBV5-1 and TRBJ1-6; D is unclear. Germline V gives CDR1 SGHRS, CDR2 YFSETQ. The CDR3 is 15 amino acids. V was pared by 4 bases and J by 9 bases, with 17 bases between. In DNA form, the CDR3 reads TGCGCCAGCAGCCCGGGAGCCGGGTTCACTTCACCCCTCCACTTT. Translation: CASSPGAGFTSPLHF.

The chain is built from TRBV7-8 and TRBJ2-4; 12 positions match TRBD1. Germline V CDR1 and CDR2: SGHVS, FQNEAQ. This CDR3 contains 18 residues. J was trimmed by 1 base and V by 4 bases; bases with no gene match: 8. The DNA for the CDR3 is TGTGCCAGCAGCTCGCCGGGACAGGGGGCTTGGGCCAAAAACATTCAGTACTTC. It yields the protein CASSSPGQGAWAKNIQYF.

This rearrangement joins TRBV5-4 to TRBJ2-5, with D tentatively TRBD1 (6 bases). Trimming stripped 0 bases from V and 2 bases from J, with 11 bases between. Germline CDR1 is SGHNT and CDR2 is YYREEE (reference sequence). The CDR3 is 15 residues long. The CDR3 region has the DNA TGTGCCAGCAGCTTGGGGCCGACAGGACAAGAGACCCAGTACTTC. This translates into CASSLGPTGQETQYF.

In its sample, this clone was seen a few times. The CDR3 sequence: CASSQSGYNSPLHF. CDR3 nucleotide sequence: TGTGCCAGCTCACAATCAGGGTACAATTCACCCCTCCACTTT. The rearrangement links TRBV18 to TRBJ1-6; D may be TRBD1 (5 bases). The V gene lost 4 bases and the J gene lost 7 bases, with 11 bases spanning the gap. The germline CDR1 and CDR2 sequences are KGHSH and LQKENI. The CDR3 loop spans 14 amino acids.

The V gene is TRBV5-1, the J gene TRBJ2-7; D is undetermined. The ends were cut back, 3 bases at V and 0 bases at J, with 10 bases in the middle. Germline-derived CDR1 and CDR2 are SGHRS and YFSETQ. CDR3 length equals 14 residues. The DNA for the CDR3 is TGCGCCAGCAGCTCACCGGAGAGCTCCTACGAGCAGTACTTC. This codes for CASSSPESSYEQYF.

This clone was counted between two and nine times. This chain uses TRBV2 with TRBJ2-1; D is possibly TRBD2 (6 bases). V dropped 6 bases and J dropped 10 bases, with 10 bases sitting between them. From germline, CDR1 is SNHLY and CDR2 FYNNEI. The CDR3 runs to 11 residues. The CDR3 DNA sequence: TGTGCCAGCAGGGGGACTGGGGAGCAGTTCTTC. This sequence encodes CASRGTGEQFF.

This rearrangement joins TRBV5-4 to TRBJ1-2, with 8 positions matching TRBD1. This CDR3 region has 14 residues. Losses at the gene ends were 4 bases for V and 4 bases for J; bases not matched to a gene: 6. Germline V gene lookup returns CDR1 SGHNT and CDR2 YYREEE (reference sequence). Here the CDR3 DNA reads TGTGCCAGCAGCCAGGACAGGGCCGTCTATGGCTACACCTTC. It codes for CASSQDRAVYGYTF.

The chain uses TRBV11-2 and TRBJ1-3, with 7 bases matching TRBD1. The CDR3 is made up of 14 amino acids. After removal of 0 bases from V and 8 bases from J, the junction contained 4 bases not matched to a gene. CDR1 and CDR2 from the germline V gene are SGHAT and FQNNGV. The CDR3 reads CASSLDRGSHTIYF. Here the CDR3 DNA reads TGTGCCAGCAGCTTAGACAGGGGGTCTCACACCATATATTTT. The whole variable domain, filled in from reference TRBV11-2 and TRBJ1-3, reads EAGVAQSPRYKIIEKRQSVAFWCNPISGHATLYWYQQILGQGPKLLIQFQNNGVVDDSQLPKDRFSAERLKGVDSTLKIQPAKLEDSAVYLCASSLDRGSHTIYFGEGSWLTVV.

This clone was detected a few times. The rearrangement joins TRBV6-1 to TRBJ2-6, with D possibly TRBD2 on 7 matching bases. V gave up 6 bases and J gave up 2 bases, with 11 bases separating them. CDR1 is MNHNS, CDR2 SASEGT, per germline. The CDR3 totals 15 residues. CDR3 amino acids: CASSPGGTGANVLTF. The CDR3 bases are TGTGCCAGCAGCCCGGGGGGCACTGGGGCCAACGTCCTGACTTTC.

The chain combines TRBV6-1 with TRBJ2-5; D might be TRBD1 (5 bases). This CDR3 is 14 amino acids long. Looked up from germline, CDR1 is MNHNS and CDR2 is SASEGT. The V end was cut by 1 base, the J end by 3 bases, with 9 bases between. The CDR3, as DNA: TGTGCCAGCAGTGAAGGAGCCAGGGAAGAGACCCAGTACTTC. Translation: CASSEGAREETQYF.

The rearrangement joins TRBV7-8 to TRBJ2-2; either TRBD1 or TRBD2 may supply D (5 bases each). The CDR3 has 15 residues. Trimming removed 5 bases from V and 4 bases from J, with 14 bases in between. Germline assignment: CDR1 SGHVS and CDR2 FQNEAQ. CDR3 in amino acids: CASSLGSGATGELFF. The DNA for the CDR3 is TGTGCCAGCAGCCTAGGGAGTGGGGCCACCGGGGAGCTGTTTTTT.

This clone occurred a few times. The rearrangement links TRBV6-1 to TRBJ1-4; D is unresolved. Trimming removed 6 bases from V and 0 bases from J, with 11 bases in between. The CDR3 is 15 amino acids. Looked up from germline, CDR1 is MNHNS and CDR2 is SASEGT. In nucleotides, the CDR3 is TGTGCCAGCAGGGTAGTTGGTGCAACTAATGAAAAACTGTTTTTT. Protein product: CASRVVGATNEKLFF.

This sequence joins TRBV13 and TRBJ2-7; 7 bases map to TRBD2. The V gene's germline CDR1 is PRHDT and CDR2 FYEKMQ (reference sequence). Trimming took 1 base from V and 4 from J; bases not matched to a gene: 7. This CDR3 region has 15 residues. CDR3 in DNA: TGTGCCAGCAGCTTAGAGCCAGCGGGGTCTTACGAGCAGTACTTC. Encoded protein: CASSLEPAGSYEQYF.

CDR3 sequence (DNA): TGTGCCTGGAGACCCGGGGGGGGGAAAGAGACCCAGTACTTC. Amino acid sequence: CAWRPGGGKETQYF. V and J are TRBV30 and TRBJ2-5; TRBD2 matches 8 bases. This CDR3 comprises 14 residues. Germline loops: CDR1 GTSNPN, CDR2 SVGIG (reference sequence). V trimming: 3 bases; J trimming: 3 bases; junction bases outside the gene matches: 6.

The V call is TRBV5-8, the J call TRBJ2-5, with D maybe TRBD2 (5 bases). The DNA matches TRBJ2-7 better at its end, which makes the J call doubtful. Germline V gives CDR1 SGHTS, CDR2 YDEGEE. The CDR3 spans 15 residues. The chain's CDR3 is CASSHPTRVPYEQYF. The CDR3 DNA is TGTGCCAGCAGCCACCCGACGAGGGTTCCCTACGAGCAGTACTTC.